The clone carrying this T cell receptor beta chain came up a few times. This specimen comes from a study of shared clonotypes between healthy human individuals. At the level of the study: With ages of 18 to 49, the donors were two women and a few men. Three plates each covered CD4 naive and memory; CD8 naive two, CD8 memory one.

Clones were read by immunoSEQ multiplex PCR, and TCRdb kept only the in-frame ones, dropping some. The sample includes roughly 100,000 clones, roughly 66% seen only once; the top ten take approximately 24%. The CDR3 is 14 residues long. V and J are TRBV21-1 and TRBJ2-5. TRBV21-1 is assigned pseudogene status. The receptor was derived from a woman aged 30 to 39 in good health. The specimen sequenced was memory CD8+ T cells sorted from blood. Subset indicated: CD45RO+ cells pooled with CCR7-negative TemRA cells. The CDR3 loop is CASSKGLYQETQYF. In DNA, the CDR3 is TGTGCCAGCAGCAAAGGATTGTACCAAGAGACCCAGTACTTC.